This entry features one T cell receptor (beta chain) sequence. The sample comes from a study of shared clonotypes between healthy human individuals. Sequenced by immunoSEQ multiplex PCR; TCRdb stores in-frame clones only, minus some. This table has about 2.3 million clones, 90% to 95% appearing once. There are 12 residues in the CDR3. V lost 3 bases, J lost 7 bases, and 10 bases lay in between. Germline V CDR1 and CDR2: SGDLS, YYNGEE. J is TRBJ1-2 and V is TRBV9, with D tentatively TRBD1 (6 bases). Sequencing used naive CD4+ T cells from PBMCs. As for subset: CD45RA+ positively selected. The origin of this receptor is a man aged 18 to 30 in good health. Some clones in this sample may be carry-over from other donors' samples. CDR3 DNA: TGTGCCAGCAGCGGGGACATTAGTGGCTACACCTTC. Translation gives CASSGDISGYTF.